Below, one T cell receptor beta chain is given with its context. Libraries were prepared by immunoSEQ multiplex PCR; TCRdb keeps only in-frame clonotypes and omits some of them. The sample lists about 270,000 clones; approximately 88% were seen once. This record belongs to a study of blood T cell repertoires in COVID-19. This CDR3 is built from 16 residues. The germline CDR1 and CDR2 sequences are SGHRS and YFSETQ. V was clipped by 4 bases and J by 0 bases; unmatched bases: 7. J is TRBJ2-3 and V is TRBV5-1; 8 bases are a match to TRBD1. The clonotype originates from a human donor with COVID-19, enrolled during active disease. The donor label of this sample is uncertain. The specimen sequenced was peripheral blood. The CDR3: CASSLDRGPSTDTQYF. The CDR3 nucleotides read TGCGCCAGCAGCCTAGACAGGGGTCCTAGCACAGATACGCAGTATTTT.